Sequencing of this TCR beta chain was carried out in a study of Graves' ophthalmopathy and Graves' hyperthyroidism. This CDR3 has 15 residues. V lost 0 bases to trimming and J lost 2 bases; unmatched junction nucleotides: 2. Germline V gives CDR1 LGHNA, CDR2 YSLEER. This clonotype appeared many times. TCR beta CDR3 amplification used RNA transcripts. The first round was an RT-PCR with HTBI primers, and the second round was a multiplex PCR. TCRdb re-called the multiplex PCR reads through MiXCR, storing one row per CDR3 protein. The data contain around 170,000 distinct CDR3 sequences, less than 45% of them seen just once; the ten biggest clones take up about 6%. CAS ≥3, NOSPECS ≥4, moderate-to-severe activity and duration under 3 months marked donors with ophthalmopathy. As diagnostic evidence, clinical symptoms, serum thyroxine, TRAb, thyroid ultrasound and orbital computed tomography were relied upon.

The sequence derives from a woman aged 40 to 50 with Graves' ophthalmopathy. The sample comprised peripheral blood. The chain uses TRBV4-3 and TRBJ1-2; TRBD1 agrees at 8 bases. CDR3 DNA: TGCGCCAGCAGCCAAGATCGGACAGGGAACTATGGCTACACCTTC. It is translated as CASSQDRTGNYGYTF.